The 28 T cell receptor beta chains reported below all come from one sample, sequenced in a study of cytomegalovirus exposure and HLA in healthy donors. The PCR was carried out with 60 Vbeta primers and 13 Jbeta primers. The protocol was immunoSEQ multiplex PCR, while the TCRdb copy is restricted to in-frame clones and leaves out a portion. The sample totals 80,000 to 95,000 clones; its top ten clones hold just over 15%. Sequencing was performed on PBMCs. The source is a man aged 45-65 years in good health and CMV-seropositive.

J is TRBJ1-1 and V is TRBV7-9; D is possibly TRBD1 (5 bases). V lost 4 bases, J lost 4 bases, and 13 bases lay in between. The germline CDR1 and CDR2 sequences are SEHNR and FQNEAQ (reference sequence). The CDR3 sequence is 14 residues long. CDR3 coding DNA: TGTGCCAGCAGCTCCACCCCAGGGTTCACTGAAGCTTTCTTT. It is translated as CASSSTPGFTEAFF.

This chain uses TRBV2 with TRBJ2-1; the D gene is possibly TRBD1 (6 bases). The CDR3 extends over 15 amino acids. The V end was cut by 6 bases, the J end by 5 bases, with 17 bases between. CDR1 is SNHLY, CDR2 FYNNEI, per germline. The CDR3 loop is CASRKGDRSDNEQFF. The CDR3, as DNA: TGTGCCAGCAGGAAGGGGGACCGATCTGACAATGAGCAGTTCTTC.

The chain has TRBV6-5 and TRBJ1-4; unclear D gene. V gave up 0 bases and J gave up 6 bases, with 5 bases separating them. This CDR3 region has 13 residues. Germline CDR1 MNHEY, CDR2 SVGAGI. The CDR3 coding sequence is TGTGCCAGCAGTTACTCGAGGCATGAAAAACTGTTTTTT. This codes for CASSYSRHEKLFF.

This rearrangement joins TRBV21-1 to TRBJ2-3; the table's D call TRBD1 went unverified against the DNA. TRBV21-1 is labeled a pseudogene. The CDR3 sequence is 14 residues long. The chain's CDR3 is CATMPDRGTDTQYF. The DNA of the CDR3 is TGTGCCACCATGCCGGACAGGGGTACAGATACGCAGTATTTT.

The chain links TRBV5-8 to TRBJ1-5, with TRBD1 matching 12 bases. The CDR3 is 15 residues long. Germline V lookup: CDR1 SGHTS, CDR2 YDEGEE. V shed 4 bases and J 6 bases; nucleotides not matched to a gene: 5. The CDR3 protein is CASSMRDRGLQPQHF. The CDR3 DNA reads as TGTGCCAGCAGCATGAGGGACAGGGGGCTTCAGCCCCAGCATTTT.

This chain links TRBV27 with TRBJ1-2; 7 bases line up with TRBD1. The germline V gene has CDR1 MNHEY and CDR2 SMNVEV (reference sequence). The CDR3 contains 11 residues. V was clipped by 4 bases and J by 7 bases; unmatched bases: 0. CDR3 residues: CASSSGGGYTF. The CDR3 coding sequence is TGTGCCAGCAGTTCAGGGGGTGGCTACACCTTC.

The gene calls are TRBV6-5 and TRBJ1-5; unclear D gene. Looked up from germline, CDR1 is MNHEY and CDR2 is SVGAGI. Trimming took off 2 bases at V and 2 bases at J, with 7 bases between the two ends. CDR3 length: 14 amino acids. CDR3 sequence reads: CASSYKGGNQPQHF. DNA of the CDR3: TGTGCCAGCAGTTACAAAGGAGGCAATCAGCCCCAGCATTTT.

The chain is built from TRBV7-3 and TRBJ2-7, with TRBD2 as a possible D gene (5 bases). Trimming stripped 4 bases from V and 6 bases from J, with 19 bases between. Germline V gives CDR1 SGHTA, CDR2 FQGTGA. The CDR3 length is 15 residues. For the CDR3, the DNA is TGTGCCAGCAGCTCCTCCGCGACCGGGGTTGGCGAGCAGTACTTC. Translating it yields CASSSSATGVGEQYF.

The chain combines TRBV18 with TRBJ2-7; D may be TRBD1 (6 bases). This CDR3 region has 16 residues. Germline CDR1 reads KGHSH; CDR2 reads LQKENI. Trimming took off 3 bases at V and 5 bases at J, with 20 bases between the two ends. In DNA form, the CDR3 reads TGTGCCAGCTCACCGGGGGCCCTACCAAGATATAACGAGCAGTACTTC. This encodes CASSPGALPRYNEQYF.

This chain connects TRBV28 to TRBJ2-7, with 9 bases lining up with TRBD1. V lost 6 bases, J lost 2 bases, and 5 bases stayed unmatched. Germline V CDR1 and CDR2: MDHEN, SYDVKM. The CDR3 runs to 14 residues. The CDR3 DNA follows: TGTGCCAGCAGCTACAGGGGGCACCCCTACGAGCAGTACGTC. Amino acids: CASSYRGHPYEQYV.

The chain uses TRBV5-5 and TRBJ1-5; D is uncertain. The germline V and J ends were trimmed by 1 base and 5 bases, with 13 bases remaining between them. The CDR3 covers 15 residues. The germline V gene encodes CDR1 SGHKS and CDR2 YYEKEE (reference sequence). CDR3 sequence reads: CASSLTPQPDQPQHF. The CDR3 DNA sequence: TGTGCCAGCAGCTTGACACCACAGCCAGATCAGCCCCAGCATTTT.

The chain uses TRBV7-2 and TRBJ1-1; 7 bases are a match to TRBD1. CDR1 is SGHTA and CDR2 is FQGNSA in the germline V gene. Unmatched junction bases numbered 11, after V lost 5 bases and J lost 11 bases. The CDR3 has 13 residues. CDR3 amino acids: CASSPRDSSYAFF. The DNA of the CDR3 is TGTGCCAGCAGCCCTCGGGACAGCTCCTACGCTTTCTTT.

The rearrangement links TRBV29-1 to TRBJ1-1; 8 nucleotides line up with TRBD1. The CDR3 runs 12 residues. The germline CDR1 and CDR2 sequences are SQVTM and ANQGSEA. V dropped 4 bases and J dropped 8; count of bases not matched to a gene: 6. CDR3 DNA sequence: TGCAGCGTTGGGACAGGGCCATCGGAAGCTTTCTTT. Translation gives CSVGTGPSEAFF.

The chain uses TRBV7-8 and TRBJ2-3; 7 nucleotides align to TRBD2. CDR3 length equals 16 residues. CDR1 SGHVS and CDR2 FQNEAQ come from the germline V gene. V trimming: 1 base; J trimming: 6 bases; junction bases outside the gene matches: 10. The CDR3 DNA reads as TGTGCCAGCAGCTTAGTTTGGGCTAGCGGCATGGATACGCAGTATTTT. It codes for CASSLVWASGMDTQYF.

In nucleotides, the CDR3 is TGCAGCGTTGAGACCGACAGGGTGGGATCCTACGAGCAGTACTTC. It codes for CSVETDRVGSYEQYF. V usage is TRBV29-1 and J usage is TRBJ2-7, with 7 bases aligning to TRBD1. Germline trimming cut 3 bases from V and 1 base from J; bases unmatched to any gene: 9. The CDR3 spans 15 residues. Germline assignment: CDR1 SQVTM and CDR2 ANQGSEA.

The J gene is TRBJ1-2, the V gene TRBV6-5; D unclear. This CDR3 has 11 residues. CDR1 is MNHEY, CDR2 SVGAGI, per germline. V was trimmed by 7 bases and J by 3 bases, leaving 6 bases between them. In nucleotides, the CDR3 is TGTGCCAGCAAATCCTACTATGGCTACACCTTC. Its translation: CASKSYYGYTF.

CDR3 sequence (DNA): TGTGCCAGCAGCTTGATAGGCGGAAATGAGCAGTTCTTC. It encodes CASSLIGGNEQFF. The gene calls are TRBV5-4 and TRBJ2-1; unclear D gene. Looked up from germline, CDR1 is SGHNT and CDR2 is YYREEE (reference sequence). This CDR3 is 13 amino acids long. V lost 1 base to trimming and J lost 7 bases, with 9 bases between them. The full variable domain, rest sourced from reference TRBV5-4 and TRBJ2-1, is ETGVTQSPTHLIKTRGQQVTLRCSSQSGHNTVSWYQQALGQGPQFIFQYYREEENGRGNFPPRFSGLQFPNYSSELNVNALELDDSALYLCASSLIGGNEQFFGPGTRLTVL.

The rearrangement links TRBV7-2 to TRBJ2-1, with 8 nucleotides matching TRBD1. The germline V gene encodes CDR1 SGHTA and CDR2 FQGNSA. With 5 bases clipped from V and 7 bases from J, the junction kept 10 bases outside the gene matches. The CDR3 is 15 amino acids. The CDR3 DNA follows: TGTGCCAGCAGCATCAGGGGGCTGAGTCATAATGAGCAGTTCTTC. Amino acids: CASSIRGLSHNEQFF.

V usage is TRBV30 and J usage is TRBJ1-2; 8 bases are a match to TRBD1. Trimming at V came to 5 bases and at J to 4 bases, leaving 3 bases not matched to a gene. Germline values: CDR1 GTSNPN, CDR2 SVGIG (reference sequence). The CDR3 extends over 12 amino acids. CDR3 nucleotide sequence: TGTGCCTGGCAGGGGGCGGGCTATGGCTACACCTTC. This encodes CAWQGAGYGYTF.

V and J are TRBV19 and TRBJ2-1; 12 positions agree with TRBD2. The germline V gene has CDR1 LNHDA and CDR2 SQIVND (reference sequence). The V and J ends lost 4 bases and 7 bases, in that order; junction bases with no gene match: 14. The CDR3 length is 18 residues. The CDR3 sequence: CASSKGTEGLAGYNEQFF. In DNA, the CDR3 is TGTGCCAGTAGTAAGGGGACAGAAGGACTAGCGGGATATAATGAGCAGTTCTTC.

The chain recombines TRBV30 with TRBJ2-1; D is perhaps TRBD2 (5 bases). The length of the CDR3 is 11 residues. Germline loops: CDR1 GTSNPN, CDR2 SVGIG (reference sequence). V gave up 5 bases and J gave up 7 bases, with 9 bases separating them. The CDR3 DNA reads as TGTGCCTGGGGAGGTTGGAATGAGCAGTTCTTC. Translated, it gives CAWGGWNEQFF.

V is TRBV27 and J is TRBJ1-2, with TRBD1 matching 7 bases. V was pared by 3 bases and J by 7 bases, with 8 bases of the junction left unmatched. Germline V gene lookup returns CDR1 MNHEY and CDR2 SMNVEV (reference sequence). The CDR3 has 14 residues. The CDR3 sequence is CASSFGQGVVGYTF. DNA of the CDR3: TGTGCCAGCAGTTTTGGGCAGGGGGTAGTTGGCTACACCTTC.

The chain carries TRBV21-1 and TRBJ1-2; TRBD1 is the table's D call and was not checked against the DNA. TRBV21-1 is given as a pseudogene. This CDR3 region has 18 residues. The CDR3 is CASRKGGGTGALNYGYTF. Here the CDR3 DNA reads TGTGCCAGCAGGAAAGGGGGTGGGACAGGCGCGCTTAACTATGGCTACACCTTC.

CDR3 region: CAWSVLAVEQFF. CDR3 DNA: TGTGCCTGGAGTGTACTAGCGGTTGAGCAGTTCTTC. J is TRBJ2-1 and V is TRBV30, with TRBD2 matching over 8 bases. V gave up 0 bases and J gave up 9 bases; unmatched junction bases: 1. Germline V lookup: CDR1 GTSNPN, CDR2 SVGIG (reference sequence). The CDR3 is made up of 12 amino acids.

The CDR3 protein is CAWSRLGLAVGGEQFF. The DNA of the CDR3 is TGTGCCTGGAGTCGGCTAGGGCTAGCGGTAGGTGGTGAGCAGTTCTTC. V and J are TRBV30 and TRBJ2-1; TRBD2 matches 7 bases. With V trimmed by 2 bases and J by 9 bases, 16 bases remained unmatched. Germline V CDR1 and CDR2: GTSNPN, SVGIG (reference sequence). The CDR3 runs 16 residues.

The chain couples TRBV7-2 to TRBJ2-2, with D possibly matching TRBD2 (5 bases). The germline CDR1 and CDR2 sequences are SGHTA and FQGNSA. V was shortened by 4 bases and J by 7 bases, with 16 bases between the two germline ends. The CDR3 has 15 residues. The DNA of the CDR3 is TGTGCCAGCAGCTCCTCACTAGTCTGGGGCGGGGAGCTGTTTTTT. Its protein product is CASSSSLVWGGELFF.

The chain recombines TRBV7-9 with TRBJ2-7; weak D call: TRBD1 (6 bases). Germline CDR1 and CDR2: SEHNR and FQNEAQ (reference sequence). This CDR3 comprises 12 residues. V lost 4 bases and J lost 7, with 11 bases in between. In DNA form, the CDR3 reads TGTGCCAGCAGCTCGACAGGAAGAGAGCAGTACGTC. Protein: CASSSTGREQYV.

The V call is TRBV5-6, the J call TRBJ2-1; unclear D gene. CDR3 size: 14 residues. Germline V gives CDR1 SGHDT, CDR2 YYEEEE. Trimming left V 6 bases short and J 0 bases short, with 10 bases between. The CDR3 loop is CASNVVSSYNEQFF. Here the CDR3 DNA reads TGTGCCAGCAACGTAGTGAGCTCCTACAATGAGCAGTTCTTC.